What follows are 30 T cell receptor beta chains derived from one specimen sequenced in a study of CD8 T cells in Susac syndrome (dated by TCRdb to about 2019). The library came from the immunoSEQ multiplex PCR assay. RNA was extracted with the RNeasy kit and roughly 0.45 to 1 ug was reverse transcribed using random hexamers. The public sequencing data were trimmed at Q25 with fastp and processed into clonotypes with MiXCR by TCRdb, which kept only in-frame beta chains. Here each entry gathers all rows of one CDR3 protein and keeps the most common genes and DNA. In all, the sample holds 50,000 to 60,000 distinct CDR3 sequences, and around 94% of those were seen once. The ten largest make up nearly 0.2% of the sample. Material for sequencing was CD8+ T cells from PBMCs. The source of these receptors is a human donor in good health.

The chain combines TRBV19 with TRBJ1-5; D ambiguous. The CDR3 runs to 14 residues. Germline V CDR1 and CDR2: LNHDA, SQIVND (reference sequence). Trimming took 3 bases from V and 1 from J, leaving 7 bases between them. The CDR3 sequence is CASSMDGSNQPQHF. The CDR3 DNA reads as TGTGCCAGTAGTATGGACGGGAGCAATCAGCCCCAGCATTTT. Using reference TRBV19 and TRBJ1-5 for the parts outside the CDR3, the full variable domain is DGGITQSPKYLFRKEGQNVTLSCEQNLNHDAMYWYRQDPGQGLRLIYYSQIVNDFQKGDIAEGYSVSREKKESFPLTVTSAQKNPTAFYLCASSMDGSNQPQHFGDGTRLSIL.

The rearrangement joins TRBV7-9 to TRBJ2-7; 7 bases agree with TRBD2. The CDR3 spans 15 residues. Germline assignment: CDR1 SEHNR and CDR2 FQNEAQ (reference sequence). Unmatched junction bases numbered 15, after V lost 7 bases and J lost 6 bases. The chain's CDR3 is CASTTSGLVVPEQYF. DNA of the CDR3: TGTGCCAGCACCACGTCCGGACTAGTAGTTCCCGAGCAGTACTTC.

This chain uses TRBV27 with TRBJ1-1; maybe TRBD1 (6 bases). The CDR3 spans 12 residues. Trimming shortened V by 3 bases and J by 8 bases, and 10 bases separated the two germline ends. CDR1 MNHEY and CDR2 SMNVEV come from the germline V gene (reference sequence). DNA for the CDR3: TGTGCCAGCAGTTTGGGGGGCAGGGAAGCTTTCTTT. Translating gives CASSLGGREAFF.

The J gene is TRBJ2-3, the V gene TRBV12-3 or TRBV12-4, with 9 bases identical to TRBD2. The trim removed 2 bases at V and 0 bases at J, leaving 0 bases unmatched. This CDR3 contains 15 residues. The CDR3 spells CASSLSGGSTDTQYF. CDR3 nucleotide sequence: TGTGCCAGCAGTTTAAGCGGGGGGAGCACAGATACGCAGTATTTT.

The chain employs TRBV5-4 and TRBJ2-5, with a tentative D call TRBD1 (6 bases). Trimming removed 6 bases at V and 5 bases at J, with 17 bases between. This CDR3 has 14 residues. Germline CDR1 SGHNT, CDR2 YYREEE (reference sequence). The CDR3 nucleotides read TGTGCCAGCAACTTAGGGGAAAGGGGGGAGACCCAGTACTTC. It translates to CASNLGERGETQYF.

V usage is TRBV10-3 and J usage is TRBJ1-1; a weak D match, TRBD1 (5 bases). V was clipped by 6 bases and J by 4 bases, with 12 bases between them. CDR1 is ENHRY and CDR2 is SYGVKD in the germline V gene. There are 13 residues in the CDR3. CDR3 region: CAIRDRDGTEAFF. In DNA, the CDR3 is TGTGCCATCAGGGACCGGGACGGCACTGAAGCTTTCTTT.

The V gene is TRBV7-9, the J gene TRBJ1-6; D is ambiguous. The V end was cut by 1 base, the J end by 14 bases, with 15 bases between. Germline loops: CDR1 SEHNR, CDR2 FQNEAQ (reference sequence). This CDR3 spans 14 amino acids. The CDR3 sequence: CASSLDGSLGALHF. The DNA for the CDR3 is TGTGCCAGCAGCTTAGATGGCTCATTGGGAGCCCTCCACTTT. The whole variable domain, remainder taken from reference TRBV7-9 and TRBJ1-6, is DTGVSQNPRHKITKRGQNVTFRCDPISEHNRLYWYRQTLGQGPEFLTYFQNEAQLEKSRLLSDRFSAERPKGSFSTLEIQRTEQGDSAMYLCASSLDGSLGALHFGNGTRLTVT.

V is TRBV5-5 and J is TRBJ2-3; TRBD1 aligns across 10 bases. CDR1 and CDR2 from the germline V gene are SGHKS and YYEKEE (reference sequence). V lost 4 bases and J lost 2; bases outside the gene matches: 7. This CDR3 region has 16 residues. DNA of the CDR3: TGTGCCAGCAGCCACCCGGGACAGGGGACCACAGATACGCAGTATTTT. It specifies CASSHPGQGTTDTQYF.

This chain links TRBV5-5 with TRBJ2-7; the D gene is possibly TRBD1 (6 bases). Germline lookup yields CDR1 SGHKS and CDR2 YYEKEE (reference sequence). Trimming pared 3 bases from V and 4 bases from J, leaving 14 bases between. The CDR3 has 14 amino acids. The CDR3 sequence is CASSSGQYQYEQYF. In nucleotides, the CDR3 is TGTGCCAGCAGCTCCGGACAGTATCAGTACGAGCAGTACTTC.

The chain is built from TRBV12-3 or TRBV12-4 and TRBJ2-5; D is unclear. This CDR3 spans 17 amino acids. The ends were cut back, 3 bases at V and 5 bases at J, with 22 bases in the middle. The DNA of the CDR3 is TGTGCCAGCAGTTTTTCCCCCCAAGGGTTTACCATCGAGACCCAGTACTTC. Translated, it gives CASSFSPQGFTIETQYF.

This sequence joins TRBV4-3 and TRBJ2-7, with a tentative D call TRBD2 (7 bases). The V and J ends lost 1 base and 5 bases respectively, with 15 bases between them. The CDR3 sequence is 15 residues long. Germline assignment: CDR1 LGHNA and CDR2 YSLEER. DNA of the CDR3: TGCGCCAGCAGCCAAGTAAGGGGAGGGGGAAACGAGCAGTACTTC. This codes for CASSQVRGGGNEQYF.

J is TRBJ1-4 and V is TRBV20-1; D gene unclear. The CDR3 contains 13 residues. The V and J ends lost 5 bases and 5 bases respectively, with 12 bases between them. Germline V gene data show CDR1 as DFQATT and CDR2 as SNEGSKA (reference sequence). Here the CDR3 reads CSAQTGVNEKLFF. In DNA, the CDR3 is TGCAGTGCTCAAACGGGAGTAAATGAAAAACTGTTTTTT.

The chain joins TRBV2 to TRBJ1-1; no clear D gene. Trimming left V 3 bases short and J 0 bases short, with 5 bases between. Germline values: CDR1 SNHLY, CDR2 FYNNEI. This CDR3 is 13 amino acids long. The CDR3, as DNA: TGTGCCAGCAGTGATAGGGTGAACACTGAAGCTTTCTTT. This gives the protein CASSDRVNTEAFF.

J is TRBJ1-4 and V is TRBV6-1; 8 bases agree with TRBD1. V trimming: 5 bases; J trimming: 5 bases; junction bases outside the gene matches: 7. CDR1 is MNHNS and CDR2 is SASEGT in the germline V gene. The CDR3 is 15 amino acids. CDR3 nucleotide sequence: TGTGCCAGCAGTAGAGGGACAGGCGGCAATGAAAAACTGTTTTTT. Its protein product is CASSRGTGGNEKLFF.

This chain connects TRBV2 to TRBJ1-2, with TRBD1 matching 7 bases. V gave up 4 bases and J gave up 1 base; unmatched junction bases: 6. CDR3 length: 15 residues. CDR1 is SNHLY, CDR2 FYNNEI, per germline. The CDR3 loop is CASSATDRINYGYTF. The CDR3 DNA is TGTGCCAGCAGTGCCACGGACAGGATTAACTATGGCTACACCTTC.

The gene calls are TRBV19 and TRBJ1-1; tentatively, D is TRBD1 (6 bases). The germline gives CDR1 LNHDA, CDR2 SQIVND (reference sequence). V gave up 6 bases and J gave up 3 bases, with 14 bases separating them. This CDR3 has 14 residues. The DNA for the CDR3 is TGTGCCAGTAGCTTGGAGGGGGGTGACACTGAAGCTTTCTTT. It is translated as CASSLEGGDTEAFF. Filled out from reference TRBV19 and TRBJ1-1, the complete variable domain reads DGGITQSPKYLFRKEGQNVTLSCEQNLNHDAMYWYRQDPGQGLRLIYYSQIVNDFQKGDIAEGYSVSREKKESFPLTVTSAQKNPTAFYLCASSLEGGDTEAFFGQGTRLTVV.

The V call is TRBV29-1, the J call TRBJ2-3, with D maybe TRBD1 (6 bases). The CDR3 is 14 residues long. From germline, CDR1 is SQVTM and CDR2 ANQGSEA. The V and J ends lost 5 bases and 1 base respectively, with 13 bases between them. The CDR3, as DNA: TGCAGCGTTCAAAGACAGGACCGCACAGATACGCAGTATTTT. Its protein product is CSVQRQDRTDTQYF.

The V and J genes are TRBV19 and TRBJ1-1; unclear D gene. CDR3 length: 17 residues. Germline-derived CDR1 and CDR2 are LNHDA and SQIVND (reference sequence). V was clipped by 5 bases and J by 0 bases, with 19 bases between them. The CDR3 loop reads CASSFFPGNELNTEAFF. The CDR3 nucleotides are TGTGCCAGTAGTTTCTTTCCCGGGAATGAATTGAACACTGAAGCTTTCTTT.

The chain recombines TRBV27 with TRBJ2-3; D is unclear. The CDR3 loop spans 15 amino acids. V lost 6 bases and J 1 base, leaving 14 bases between the germline ends. Germline V gene data show CDR1 as MNHEY and CDR2 as SMNVEV (reference sequence). This CDR3 is CASRWAPWGTDTQYF. For the CDR3, the DNA is TGTGCCAGCAGGTGGGCCCCCTGGGGCACAGATACGCAGTATTTT.

The DNA for the CDR3 is TGTGCCAGCAGTTACTCTAGCGGGGGAATCAATACGCAGTATTTT. It yields the protein CASSYSSGGINTQYF. This chain connects TRBV6-2 or TRBV6-3 to TRBJ2-3; 9 bases map to TRBD2. The CDR3 spans 15 residues. After removal of 0 bases from V and 7 bases from J, the junction contained 5 bases not matched to a gene. Germline assignment: CDR1 MNHEY and CDR2 SVGEGT.

The chain is built from TRBV5-4 and TRBJ2-5, with 7 bases matching TRBD2. This CDR3 is 14 amino acids long. The V gene's germline CDR1 is SGHNT and CDR2 YYREEE (reference sequence). Losses at the gene ends were 4 bases for V and 2 bases for J; bases not matched to a gene: 5. CDR3 sequence (DNA): TGTGCCAGCAGCGGGCGGGGACTACAAGAGACCCAGTACTTC. Translated, it gives CASSGRGLQETQYF.

The chain has TRBV23-1 and TRBJ2-7; TRBD1 agrees at 7 bases. TRBV23-1 is an ORF, and what it does is uncertain. V lost 8 bases, J lost 3 bases, and 10 bases stayed unmatched. This CDR3 has 14 amino acids. Here the CDR3 DNA reads TGCGCCAGCTTCCCGGGACAGACCTTCTACGAGCAGTACTTC. Translation gives CASFPGQTFYEQYF.

This chain connects TRBV20-1 to TRBJ2-7; 8 bases are a match to TRBD1. The V gene's germline CDR1 is DFQATT and CDR2 SNEGSKA (reference sequence). This CDR3 is 14 amino acids long. J gave up 2 bases and V 6 bases, and 9 bases lay outside the gene matches. The CDR3 coding sequence is TGCAGTGCCGACGTACTGGACAGGGCCTACGAGCAGTACTTC. This sequence encodes CSADVLDRAYEQYF.

V gene TRBV2 combines with J gene TRBJ1-6; TRBD1 agrees at 10 bases. V was pared by 5 bases and J by 10 bases, with 11 bases of the junction left unmatched. The CDR3 extends over 16 amino acids. The germline CDR1 and CDR2 sequences are SNHLY and FYNNEI. The CDR3 nucleotides are TGTGCCAGCAGTCGATGGGGGACAGGGGTTGAATCACCCCTCCACTTT. This encodes CASSRWGTGVESPLHF.

V gene TRBV12-5 combines with J gene TRBJ2-5, with D unresolved. Deletions cut 2 bases from V and 5 bases from J, with 9 bases between. Germline V gives CDR1 LGHNT, CDR2 FRNRAP. The CDR3 sequence is 13 residues long. Written as DNA, the CDR3 is TGTGCTAGTGGTTTGAACACGGAGGAGACCCAGTACTTC. Its translation: CASGLNTEETQYF.

This clonotype was picked up a small number of times. The chain has TRBV29-1 and TRBJ2-3; the D is unclear. Germline V CDR1 and CDR2: SQVTM, ANQGSEA. The CDR3 totals 14 residues. Trimming left V 1 base short and J 4 bases short, with 12 bases between. CDR3 protein: CSVEGQAAPDTQYF. DNA for the CDR3: TGCAGCGTTGAAGGGCAGGCGGCCCCAGATACGCAGTATTTT.

The chain couples TRBV25-1 to TRBJ2-2; D is perhaps TRBD1 (5 bases). The CDR3 runs 16 residues. Between the trimmed V and J ends, which lost 6 bases and 4 bases, there was a span of 18 bases. CDR1 and CDR2 from the germline V gene are MGHDK and SYGVNS. DNA for the CDR3: TGTGCCAGCAGGCAAGAGCAGGGATGGATCACCGGGGAGCTGTTTTTT. It codes for CASRQEQGWITGELFF. The full variable domain, completed using reference TRBV25-1 and TRBJ2-2, is EADIYQTPRYLVIGTGKKITLECSQTMGHDKMYWYQQDPGMELHLIHYSYGVNSTEKGDLSSESTVSRIRTEHFPLTLESARPSHTSQYLCASRQEQGWITGELFFGEGSRLTVL.

The CDR3 nucleotides are TGTGCCAGCAGCCCAGAAGGGTACGAGCAGTACTTC. Amino acid sequence: CASSPEGYEQYF. The V gene is TRBV9, the J gene TRBJ2-7; D is ambiguous. The CDR3 runs to 12 residues. V lost 4 bases and J 4 bases, leaving 9 bases between the germline ends. CDR1 SGDLS and CDR2 YYNGEE come from the germline V gene.

Only one count was recorded for this clonotype. This rearrangement joins TRBV27 to TRBJ1-2; 7 bases line up with TRBD1. CDR1 and CDR2 from the germline V gene are MNHEY and SMNVEV (reference sequence). V was clipped by 7 bases and J by 8 bases; unmatched bases: 16. CDR3 length: 15 residues. The CDR3 sequence: CASTKEGGRGGGYTF. CDR3 bases: TGTGCCAGCACCAAAGAAGGGGGCAGGGGCGGCGGCTACACCTTC.

This clonotype was observed a few times. The CDR3 DNA reads as TGTGCCAGCAGCTTTAGGGCGGGCACAGATACGCAGTATTTT. Its protein is CASSFRAGTDTQYF. The V and J genes are TRBV9 and TRBJ2-3; D remains unclear. CDR3 size: 14 residues. CDR1 SGDLS and CDR2 YYNGEE come from the germline V gene. V was pared by 4 bases and J by 1 base, with 10 bases between.